Sequencing of this T cell receptor beta chain was carried out in a study of Ad26.COV2.S vaccination and SARS-CoV-2 variants (dated by TCRdb to 2020 to 2023). Broadly, across the study: Donors in the vaccine arm were drawn from COV1001, a phase I-IIa trial of Ad26.COV2.S in healthy adults that was multicentre, randomized, double-blind and placebo-controlled. Dosing of Ad26.COV2.S was intramuscular, at either 5x10^10 or 1x10^11 viral particles, delivered as one shot or as two shots spaced 56 days apart. TCRbeta repertoire sequencing served as the tool for gauging how specific and how broad the SARS-CoV-2-reactive T cell receptors were following Ad26.COV2.S vaccination. A total of around 32 samples were included in the TCR-sequenced set, comprising around 20 Ad26.COV2.S vaccine recipients, 5 placebo recipients and 8 SARS-CoV-2 convalescent individuals. Participants in the trial were split at random into five groups of five each, receiving low-dose or high-dose Ad26.COV2.S once or twice, or else placebo on both occasions. Throughout the experiments and outcome assessment, investigators stayed blinded to trial group allocation.

A word on this clone: Its antigen is not yet known. Base qualities are not at hand, and no much larger clone is one base apart.

General conclusions and limits of the study: Ad26.COV2.S recipients had higher spike-specific TCR breadth than placebo recipients (P = 0.0014). The study lacked the statistical power to compare responses across vaccine doses or regimens. Vaccine and placebo recipients had comparable non-spike TCR breadth, which fits with the vaccine containing only spike. Substantial breadth of spike-specific CD8+ and CD4+ T cell responses was reported after vaccination. According to the authors, total T cell responses may have been underestimated by the TCR breadth and depth analyses.

Read against the paper, the sample's treatment or condition label means: over 15 received Ad26.COV2.S at low or high dose, single or two shots; about 5 received placebo; per-sample allocation not given. For vaccine and placebo recipients, the sequenced repertoires came from samples collected on day 63 after the first injection. Cohort 1b enrolled 25 to 30 adults aged 18-55 years at a single site in Boston, USA, between 29 July and 7 August 2020. As a vaccine, Ad26.COV2.S was a replication-incompetent adenovirus type 26 vector that expressed a prefusion-stabilized SARS-CoV-2 spike protein derived from the original Wuhan strain. Trimming at the junction amounts to 0 bases on V and 3 bases on J, and the germline ends lie 9 bases apart. CDR3 length: 15 amino acids, cysteine to phenylalanine. Left in the record is the CDR3 DNA by itself, 45 bases read in frame from the first base. The germline V gene encodes CDR1 SGHRS and CDR2 YFSETQ.

The immunoSEQ Assay was the method used to sequence TCRbeta CDR3 regions. After extraction, genomic DNA underwent amplification by bias-controlled multiplex PCR, followed by high-throughput sequencing. Concerning the study's data processing: Collapsing and filtering of sequences were performed to quantify the absolute abundance of each unique TCRbeta CDR3 region. T cell fraction was estimated by normalization of TCRbeta template counts to usable DNA, with usable DNA being measured through amplification of reference genes present in all nucleated cells. Repertoire TCRs were annotated as SARS-CoV-2-specific by exact matching of V gene, CDR3 amino acid sequence and J gene to a known reactive TCR set. The reference SARS-CoV-2 TCR set came from MIRA and was filtered for enrichment in COVID-19-positive ImmuneCODE repertoires, removing public or cross-reactive TCRs. Based on the MIRA antigens, annotated TCRs were further analysed at the level of specific ORF or position within ORF. Breadth was defined as the number of annotated unique rearrangements divided by the total number of unique productive rearrangements, and depth was defined as the summed frequency of the annotated unique rearrangements. TCR breadth was compared between groups using two-sided Wilcoxon rank-sum tests. Imported from immuneACCESS, the table was reduced by TCRdb to in-frame sequences with V and J called. These copies leave out some clones; in studies compared against another copy, an unresolved V gene accounts for under half, and the cause of the remainder is not known. Clonal size and the V and J genes are those of that table, whereas D and trimming came from the DNA. This sample holds hundreds of thousands of clones; approximately 83% were observed only once. Just under 7.5% of the sample rests with the top ten.

The origin of this receptor is a person between 18 and 59 years old who received the Ad26.COV2.S COVID-19 vaccine or a placebo. Here the chain combines TRBV5-1 and TRBJ2-2; TRBD1 is perhaps the D gene, given 6 matching bases. Specimen: peripheral blood, collected in a trial of Ad26.COV2.S vaccine versus placebo. The CDR3 is CASSLGGGDTGELFF. The sequenced DNA: TGCGCCAGCAGCTTGGGTGGGGGCGACACCGGGGAGCTGTTTTTT.